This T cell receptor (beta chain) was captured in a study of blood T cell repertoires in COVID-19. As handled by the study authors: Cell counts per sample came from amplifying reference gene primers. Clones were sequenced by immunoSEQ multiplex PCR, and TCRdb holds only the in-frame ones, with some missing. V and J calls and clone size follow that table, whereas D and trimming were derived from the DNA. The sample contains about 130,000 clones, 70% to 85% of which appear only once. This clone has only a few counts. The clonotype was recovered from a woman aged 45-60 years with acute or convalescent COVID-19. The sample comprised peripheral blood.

CDR3 sequence (DNA): TGTGCCAGCAGTGAGACGGGGAGGCATAACACCGGGGAGCTGTTTTTT. As protein: CASSETGRHNTGELFF. V usage is TRBV25-1 and J usage is TRBJ2-2; possibly TRBD2 for D (6 bases). The CDR3 sequence is 16 residues long. The V and J ends lost 3 bases and 2 bases respectively, with 13 bases between them. Germline CDR1 MGHDK, CDR2 SYGVNS.